Shown below are 28 T cell receptor beta chains from a single sample sequenced in a study of blood T cells in healthy people across ages. Next came a second PCR, run for roughly 6 to 11 cycles, which used a sample-barcoded 5' primer along with a J-beta primer mix. TCRdb reprocessed the 5' RACE reads via MiXCR and lists one record per CDR3 protein. Of hundreds of thousands of distinct CDR3 sequences detected, around 48% appear once; the ten largest clones hold around 15%. Sequenced input: blood. The receptors derive from a man younger than 40 in good health.

The rearrangement uses TRBV5-1 and TRBJ2-4; 9 bases line up with TRBD1. V gave up 3 bases and J gave up 10 bases; unmatched junction bases: 11. In germline, CDR1 is SGHRS, CDR2 YFSETQ. The CDR3 has 15 residues. The DNA of the CDR3 is TGCGCCAGCAGCTCAACTACCGGGACAGGGAGAATTCAGTACTTC. Translation: CASSSTTGTGRIQYF.

V is TRBV5-1 and J is TRBJ1-2; D might be TRBD1 (5 bases). V dropped 4 bases and J dropped 3 bases, with 10 bases sitting between them. Germline loops: CDR1 SGHRS, CDR2 YFSETQ. The CDR3 totals 13 residues. CDR3 region: CASSVGTYYGYTF. The CDR3 DNA reads as TGCGCCAGCAGCGTTGGGACTTACTATGGCTACACCTTC.

This clonotype was picked up a small number of times. This chain uses TRBV5-5 with TRBJ2-7, with a weak D call TRBD1 (6 bases). V was cut by 4 bases and J by 4 bases, with 12 bases left in between. This CDR3 region has 13 residues. Germline CDR1 reads SGHKS; CDR2 reads YYEKEE (reference sequence). Here the CDR3 DNA reads TGTGCCAGCAGCCACCAGACAGGTTACGAGCAGTACTTC. Translated: CASSHQTGYEQYF.

The chain links TRBV27 to TRBJ1-2; D is uncertain. V was shortened by 6 bases and J by 9 bases, with 11 bases between the two germline ends. The germline V gene encodes CDR1 MNHEY and CDR2 SMNVEV (reference sequence). The CDR3 totals 11 residues. CDR3 coding DNA: TGTGCCAGCAGCGACTTGGATAGCTACACCTTC. This translates into CASSDLDSYTF.

V is TRBV20-1 and J is TRBJ2-4, with TRBD1 identical over 8 bases. Germline V gene sequence: CDR1 DFQATT, CDR2 SNEGSKA (reference sequence). The CDR3 covers 15 residues. Trimming at V came to 6 bases and at J to 3 bases, leaving 10 bases not matched to a gene. CDR3 loop: CSAPRTGSGKNIQYF. The CDR3 region has the DNA TGCAGTGCACCCCGGACAGGGTCGGGCAAAAACATTCAGTACTTC.

This clonotype was seen only a few times. The genes are TRBV28 and TRBJ2-4, with D possibly matching TRBD2 (7 bases). With the DNA end fitting TRBJ2-7 better, the J assignment may be wrong. Germline values: CDR1 MDHEN, CDR2 SYDVKM. CDR3 length: 12 amino acids. CDR3 protein: CASRTGRGEQYF. CDR3 DNA: TGTGCCAGCAGAACAGGGAGGGGCGAGCAGTACTTC.

This sequence joins TRBV25-1 and TRBJ2-6; weak D call: TRBD1 (5 bases). CDR1 and CDR2 from the germline V gene are MGHDK and SYGVNS. The CDR3 is made up of 19 amino acids. The germline V and J ends were trimmed by 1 base and 0 bases, with 16 bases remaining between them. The DNA for the CDR3 is TGTGCCAGCAGTGAATCGCCAGGGCGTTCACCCTCTGGGGCCAACGTCCTGACTTTC. Translating gives CASSESPGRSPSGANVLTF.

CDR3: CASRKGLANNEQFF. The CDR3 DNA is TGTGCCAGCAGAAAAGGACTAGCAAACAATGAGCAGTTCTTC. J is TRBJ2-1 and V is TRBV2; 8 bases agree with TRBD2. Germline values: CDR1 SNHLY, CDR2 FYNNEI. Unmatched junction bases numbered 6, after V lost 6 bases and J lost 5 bases. The CDR3 covers 14 residues.

This sequence joins TRBV5-1 and TRBJ2-6; 9 nucleotides line up with TRBD1. J gave up 1 base and V 4 bases, and 9 bases lay outside the gene matches. CDR1 SGHRS and CDR2 YFSETQ come from the germline V gene. There are 18 residues in the CDR3. In DNA, the CDR3 is TGCGCCAGCAGCCGCGATCCGGGACAGGGATCTGGGGCCAACGTCCTGACTTTC. Protein: CASSRDPGQGSGANVLTF.

Only a few counts were recorded for this clonotype. V usage is TRBV6-1 and J usage is TRBJ2-7; D is ambiguous. Germline assignment: CDR1 MNHNS and CDR2 SASEGT. The V and J ends lost 2 bases and 0 bases respectively, with 11 bases between them. CDR3 size: 15 residues. The CDR3 region has the DNA TGTGCCAGCAGTGAATGGCGGACGGACTCCTACGAGCAGTACTTC. It codes for CASSEWRTDSYEQYF.

This chain uses TRBV18 with TRBJ2-5, with 9 bases lining up with TRBD2. The length of the CDR3 is 17 residues. V shed 5 bases and J 5 bases; nucleotides not matched to a gene: 15. The germline CDR1 and CDR2 sequences are KGHSH and LQKENI. This CDR3 reads CASSAIPGLAIGETQYF. Written as DNA, the CDR3 is TGTGCCAGCTCAGCTATTCCGGGACTAGCAATCGGGGAGACCCAGTACTTC.

This clonotype was detected a few times. This CDR3 is CASSEGTSIETQYF. CDR3 DNA: TGTGCCAGCAGTGAAGGGACCTCTATAGAGACCCAGTACTTC. This chain connects TRBV28 to TRBJ2-5; TRBD1 or TRBD2 may be the D gene (5 bases each). CDR3 length equals 14 residues. Trimming cost V 5 bases and J 4 bases, with 14 bases left between them. Germline V gives CDR1 MDHEN, CDR2 SYDVKM. Full variable domain (outside the CDR3, taken from reference TRBV28 and TRBJ2-5): DVKVTQSSRYLVKRTGEKVFLECVQDMDHENMFWYRQDPGLGLRLIYFSYDVKMKEKGDIPEGYSVSREKKERFSLILESASTNQTSMYLCASSEGTSIETQYFGPGTRLLVL.

The chain employs TRBV20-1 and TRBJ2-7; 8 nucleotides line up with TRBD2. Germline-derived CDR1 and CDR2 are DFQATT and SNEGSKA (reference sequence). Trimming cost V 6 bases and J 3 bases; bases outside gene matches: 7. This CDR3 has 13 residues. CDR3 in DNA: TGCAGTGCGGGCACTAGCGGACTCTACGAGCAGTACTTC. This gives the protein CSAGTSGLYEQYF.

V is TRBV19 and J is TRBJ1-6; 8 bases agree with TRBD1. Germline V gene sequence: CDR1 LNHDA, CDR2 SQIVND (reference sequence). CDR3 length: 16 residues. V lost 2 bases, J lost 8 bases, and 8 bases stayed unmatched. This CDR3 reads CASSIRYGQGDSPLHF. CDR3 nucleotide sequence: TGTGCCAGTAGTATAAGGTACGGACAGGGTGATTCACCCCTCCACTTT.

The table lists this clonotype with a few counts. The V and J genes are TRBV5-1 and TRBJ2-3, with D possibly TRBD1 on 5 matching bases. The CDR3 contains 15 residues. Germline V gene data show CDR1 as SGHRS and CDR2 as YFSETQ. With 0 bases removed from V and 1 base from J, the gap between germline ends came to 9 bases. The CDR3 DNA reads TGCGCCAGCAGCTTGGATGGGGCCCGCACAGATACGCAGTATTTT. It encodes CASSLDGARTDTQYF. The full variable domain, completed using reference TRBV5-1 and TRBJ2-3, is KAGVTQTPRYLIKTRGQQVTLSCSPISGHRSVSWYQQTPGQGLQFLFEYFSETQRNKGNFPGRFSGRQFSNSRSEMNVSTLELGDSALYLCASSLDGARTDTQYFGPGTRLTVL.

This clonotype has a handful of counts. This CDR3 is CASSFARGGRDTQYF. The CDR3 DNA follows: TGTGCCAGCAGCTTCGCGCGCGGGGGAAGGGATACGCAGTATTTT. The chain uses TRBV7-2 and TRBJ2-3; 7 nucleotides line up with TRBD2. CDR3 length equals 15 residues. The V gene's germline CDR1 is SGHTA and CDR2 FQGNSA. Trimming at V came to 3 bases and at J to 6 bases, leaving 9 bases not matched to a gene.

This clonotype came up a few times. This sequence joins TRBV25-1 and TRBJ2-3; 15 nucleotides match TRBD2. The germline CDR1 and CDR2 sequences are MGHDK and SYGVNS. The CDR3 loop spans 17 amino acids. Losses at the gene ends were 8 bases for V and 2 bases for J; bases not matched to a gene: 8. CDR3 sequence reads: CASRGTSGGTLTDTQYF. CDR3 coding DNA: TGTGCCAGCCGAGGGACTAGCGGGGGGACTCTCACAGATACGCAGTATTTT.

V is TRBV28 and J is TRBJ2-7, with a tentative D call TRBD1 (5 bases). Germline-derived CDR1 and CDR2 are MDHEN and SYDVKM. CDR3 size: 16 residues. Between the trimmed V and J ends, which lost 5 bases and 4 bases, there was a span of 21 bases. The CDR3 loop is CASSPPMTTAKYEQYF. The CDR3 region has the DNA TGTGCCAGCAGTCCGCCAATGACGACAGCTAAATACGAGCAGTACTTC.

Remarks on this clonotype: Given a much more abundant clone one base away, this may be a read error. This chain uses TRBV5-6 with TRBJ2-7, with no clear D. The germline V gene has CDR1 SGHDT and CDR2 YYEEEE. The V end was cut by 4 bases, the J end by 9 bases, with 17 bases between. The CDR3 is 13 amino acids. CDR3 sequence (DNA): TGTGCCAGCAGCGTGGATATGGCGAACGGGCAGTACTTC. Translating gives CASSVDMANGQYF. The entire variable domain, with the rest obtained from reference TRBV5-6 and TRBJ2-7, is as follows: DAGVTQSPTHLIKTRGQQVTLRCSPKSGHDTVSWYQQALGQGPQFIFQYYEEEERQRGNFPDRFSGHQFPNYSSELNVNALLLGDSALYLCASSVDMANGQYFGPGTRLTVT.

The genes are TRBV4-1 and TRBJ2-7; D uncertain. Trimming stripped 3 bases from V and 4 bases from J, with 25 bases between. This CDR3 comprises 18 residues. The V gene's germline CDR1 is MGHRA and CDR2 YSYEKL. The CDR3 reads CASSHPRRREKGFYEQYF. DNA for the CDR3: TGCGCCAGCAGCCACCCAAGAAGAAGAGAGAAAGGCTTTTACGAGCAGTACTTC.

This rearrangement joins TRBV11-3 to TRBJ1-3; maybe TRBD1 (5 bases). This CDR3 is built from 15 residues. Trimming pared 2 bases from V and 3 bases from J, leaving 11 bases between. Germline assignment: CDR1 SGHNT and CDR2 YENEEA. DNA of the CDR3: TGTGCCAGCAGCTTAATGGCAGGGCTTGGAAACACCATATATTTT. Protein sequence: CASSLMAGLGNTIYF.

The chain uses TRBV5-1 and TRBJ1-1; D is possibly TRBD1 (5 bases). CDR1 and CDR2 (germline): SGHRS, YFSETQ. The CDR3 has 16 amino acids. The V and J ends lost 0 bases and 1 base respectively, with 13 bases between them. The CDR3 bases are TGCGCCAGCAGCTTGGGCAGGGTTTTGGGGAACACTGAAGCTTTCTTT. This codes for CASSLGRVLGNTEAFF. Combining the CDR3 with reference TRBV5-1 and TRBJ1-1 gives the whole variable domain KAGVTQTPRYLIKTRGQQVTLSCSPISGHRSVSWYQQTPGQGLQFLFEYFSETQRNKGNFPGRFSGRQFSNSRSEMNVSTLELGDSALYLCASSLGRVLGNTEAFFGQGTRLTVV.

The chain employs TRBV6-2 or TRBV6-3 and TRBJ2-2; 7 bases map to TRBD2. The CDR3 runs 13 residues. CDR1 and CDR2 from the germline V gene are MNHEY and SVGEGT. V gave up 7 bases and J gave up 5 bases; unmatched junction bases: 4. CDR3 loop: CASTQAGTGELFF. The DNA for the CDR3 is TGTGCCAGCACCCAAGCGGGAACCGGGGAGCTGTTTTTT.

This clonotype appeared a few times. This chain connects TRBV12-3 or TRBV12-4 to TRBJ1-1, with 7 bases that match TRBD1. V lost 5 bases and J lost 10; bases outside the gene matches: 7. The CDR3 runs 12 residues. The CDR3 DNA sequence: TGTGCCAGCAGTCGTGGGACAGACCCAGCTTTCTTT. Translated: CASSRGTDPAFF.

The gene calls are TRBV28 and TRBJ2-7; tentative D call: TRBD1 (5 bases). The CDR3 consists of 15 residues. Germline values: CDR1 MDHEN, CDR2 SYDVKM. Trimming removed 5 bases at V and 2 bases at J, with 16 bases between. The CDR3 spells CASSKQFGHTYEQYF. CDR3 nucleotides: TGTGCCAGCAGTAAGCAGTTTGGACATACCTACGAGCAGTACTTC.

The gene calls are TRBV10-3 and TRBJ2-5; the match to TRBD1 covers 7 bases. The DNA end lines up better with TRBJ2-7; the J call may be wrong. Germline lookup yields CDR1 ENHRY and CDR2 SYGVKD. There are 16 residues in the CDR3. The CDR3 DNA reads as TGTGCCATCAGTGAATCATTGGCAGGGGGTCCCTACGAGCAGTACTTC. Translation gives CAISESLAGGPYEQYF.

V usage is TRBV4-1 and J usage is TRBJ1-1; maybe TRBD1 (5 bases). V lost 3 bases, J lost 3 bases, and 23 bases lay in between. CDR1 and CDR2 (germline): MGHRA, YSYEKL. The CDR3 runs 18 residues. The CDR3 sequence is CASSQGRGGDSRDTEAFF. In DNA form, the CDR3 reads TGCGCCAGCAGCCAGGGCCGGGGAGGGGACTCGAGGGACACTGAAGCTTTCTTT.

This clonotype was observed a few times. This chain links TRBV5-1 with TRBJ2-3; D ambiguous. The germline V and J ends were trimmed by 0 bases and 5 bases, with 16 bases remaining between them. Per germline, CDR1 SGHRS and CDR2 YFSETQ. This CDR3 has 16 amino acids. This CDR3 reads CASSLAGGPQQDTQYF. CDR3 bases: TGCGCCAGCAGCTTGGCCGGCGGCCCCCAGCAAGATACGCAGTATTTT.